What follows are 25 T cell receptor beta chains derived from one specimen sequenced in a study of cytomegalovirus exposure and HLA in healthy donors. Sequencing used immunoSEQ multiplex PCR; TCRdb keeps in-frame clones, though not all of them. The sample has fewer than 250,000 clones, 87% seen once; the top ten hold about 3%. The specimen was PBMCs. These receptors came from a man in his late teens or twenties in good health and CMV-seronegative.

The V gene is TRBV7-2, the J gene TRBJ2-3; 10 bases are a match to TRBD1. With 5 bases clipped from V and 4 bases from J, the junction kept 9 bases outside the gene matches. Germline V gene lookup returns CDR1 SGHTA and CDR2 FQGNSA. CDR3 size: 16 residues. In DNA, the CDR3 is TGTGCCAGCAGCCCTAAGCGAGGGACAGGGGCAGATACGCAGTATTTT. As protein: CASSPKRGTGADTQYF.

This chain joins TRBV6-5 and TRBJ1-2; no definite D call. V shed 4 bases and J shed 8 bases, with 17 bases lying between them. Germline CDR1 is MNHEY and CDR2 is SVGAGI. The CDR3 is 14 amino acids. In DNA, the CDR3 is TGTGCCAGCAGTTCCAGAGGGCAAGGGAGAGGCTACACCTTC. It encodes CASSSRGQGRGYTF.

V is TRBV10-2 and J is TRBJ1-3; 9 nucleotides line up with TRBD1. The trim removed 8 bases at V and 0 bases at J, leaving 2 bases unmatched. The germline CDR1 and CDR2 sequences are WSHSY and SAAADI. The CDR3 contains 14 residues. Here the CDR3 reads CASGDRDSGNTIYF. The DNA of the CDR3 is TGCGCCAGCGGGGACAGGGACTCTGGAAACACCATATATTTT.

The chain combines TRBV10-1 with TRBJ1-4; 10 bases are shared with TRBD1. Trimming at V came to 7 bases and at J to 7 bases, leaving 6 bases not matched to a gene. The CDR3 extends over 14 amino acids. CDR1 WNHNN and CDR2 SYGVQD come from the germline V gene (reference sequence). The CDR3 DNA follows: TGCGCCAGCACCGCCCGGGACAGGGGTGAAAAACTGTTTTTT. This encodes CASTARDRGEKLFF.

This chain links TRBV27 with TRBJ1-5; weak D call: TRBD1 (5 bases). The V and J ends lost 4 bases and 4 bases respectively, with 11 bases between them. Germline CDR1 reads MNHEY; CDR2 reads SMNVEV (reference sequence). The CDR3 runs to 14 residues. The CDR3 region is CASSSRQGNQPQHF. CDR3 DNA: TGTGCCAGCAGTTCCAGGCAGGGAAATCAGCCCCAGCATTTT.

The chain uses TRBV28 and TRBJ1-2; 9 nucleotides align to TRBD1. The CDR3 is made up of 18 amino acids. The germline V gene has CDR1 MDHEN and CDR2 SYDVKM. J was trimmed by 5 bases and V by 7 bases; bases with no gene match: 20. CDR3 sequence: CASTRSLVRDRERYGYTF. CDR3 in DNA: TGTGCCAGCACTAGAAGTTTAGTACGGGACAGGGAAAGATATGGCTACACCTTC.

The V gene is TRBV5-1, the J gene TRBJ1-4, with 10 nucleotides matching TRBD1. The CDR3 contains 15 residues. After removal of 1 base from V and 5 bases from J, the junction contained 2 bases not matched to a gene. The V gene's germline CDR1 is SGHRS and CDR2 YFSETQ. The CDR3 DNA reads TGCGCCAGCAGCTTGTGGGGACAGGGGAATGAAAAACTGTTTTTT. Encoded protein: CASSLWGQGNEKLFF.

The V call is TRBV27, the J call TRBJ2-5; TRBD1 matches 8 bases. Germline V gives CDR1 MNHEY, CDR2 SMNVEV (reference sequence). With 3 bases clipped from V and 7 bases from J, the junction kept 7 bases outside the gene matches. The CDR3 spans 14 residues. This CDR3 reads CASSFRQGQGTQYF. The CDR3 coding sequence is TGTGCCAGCAGTTTTAGACAGGGGCAGGGGACCCAGTACTTC.

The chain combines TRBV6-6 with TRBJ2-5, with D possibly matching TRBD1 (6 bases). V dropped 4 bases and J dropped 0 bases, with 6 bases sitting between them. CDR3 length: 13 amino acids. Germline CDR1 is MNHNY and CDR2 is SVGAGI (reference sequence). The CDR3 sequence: CASSWDNQETQYF. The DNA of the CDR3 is TGTGCCAGCAGTTGGGACAACCAAGAGACCCAGTACTTC.

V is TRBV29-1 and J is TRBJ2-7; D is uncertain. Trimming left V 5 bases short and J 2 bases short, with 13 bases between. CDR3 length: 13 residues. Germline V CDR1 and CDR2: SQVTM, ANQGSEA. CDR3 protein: CSVRPGETYEQYF. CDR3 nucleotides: TGCAGCGTTCGCCCCGGTGAGACCTACGAGCAGTACTTC.

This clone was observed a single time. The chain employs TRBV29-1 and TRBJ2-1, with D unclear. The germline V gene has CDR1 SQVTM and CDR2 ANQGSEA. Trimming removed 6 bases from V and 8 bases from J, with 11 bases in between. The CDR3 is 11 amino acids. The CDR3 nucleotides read TGCAGCGTGAGCCCACTCCATGAGCAGTTCTTC. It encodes CSVSPLHEQFF.

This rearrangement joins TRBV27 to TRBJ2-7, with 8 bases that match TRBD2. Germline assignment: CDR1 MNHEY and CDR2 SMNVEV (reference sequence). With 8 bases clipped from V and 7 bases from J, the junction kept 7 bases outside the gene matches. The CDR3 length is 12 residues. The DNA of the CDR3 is TGTGCCAGCCGATATCAGCGGGGGGAGCAGTACTTC. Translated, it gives CASRYQRGEQYF.

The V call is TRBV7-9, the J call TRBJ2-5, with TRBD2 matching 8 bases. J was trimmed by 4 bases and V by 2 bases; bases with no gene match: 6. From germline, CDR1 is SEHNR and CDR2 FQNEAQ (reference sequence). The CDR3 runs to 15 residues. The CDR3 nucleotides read TGTGCCAGCAGCTTAAATGCGGGGGGTGTAGAGACCCAGTACTTC. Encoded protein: CASSLNAGGVETQYF. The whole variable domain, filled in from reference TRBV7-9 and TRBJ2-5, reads DTGVSQNPRHKITKRGQNVTFRCDPISEHNRLYWYRQTLGQGPEFLTYFQNEAQLEKSRLLSDRFSAERPKGSFSTLEIQRTEQGDSAMYLCASSLNAGGVETQYFGPGTRLLVL.

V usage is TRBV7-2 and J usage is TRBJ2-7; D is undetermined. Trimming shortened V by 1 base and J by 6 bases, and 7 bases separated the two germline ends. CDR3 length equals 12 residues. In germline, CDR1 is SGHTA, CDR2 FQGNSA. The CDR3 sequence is CASSLVLREQYF. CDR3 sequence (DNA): TGTGCCAGCAGCTTAGTCCTCCGCGAGCAGTACTTC.

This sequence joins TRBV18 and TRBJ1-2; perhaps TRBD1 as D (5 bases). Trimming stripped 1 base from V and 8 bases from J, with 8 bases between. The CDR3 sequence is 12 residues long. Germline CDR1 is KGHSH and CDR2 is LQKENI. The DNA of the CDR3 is TGTGCCAGCTCACCACGTGGGGGGGGCTACACCTTC. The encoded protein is CASSPRGGGYTF.

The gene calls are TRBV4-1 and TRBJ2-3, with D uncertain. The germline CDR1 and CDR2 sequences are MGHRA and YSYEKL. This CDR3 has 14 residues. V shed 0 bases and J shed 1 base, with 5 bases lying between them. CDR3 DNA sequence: TGCGCCAGCAGCCAAGACTTCCGCACAGATACGCAGTATTTT. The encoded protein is CASSQDFRTDTQYF.

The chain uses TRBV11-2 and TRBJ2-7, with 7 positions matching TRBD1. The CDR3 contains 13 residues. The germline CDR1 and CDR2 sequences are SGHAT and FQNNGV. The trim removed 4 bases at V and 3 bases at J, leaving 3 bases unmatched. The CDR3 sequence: CASSWDSYYEQYF. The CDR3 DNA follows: TGTGCCAGCAGCTGGGACAGCTACTACGAGCAGTACTTC.

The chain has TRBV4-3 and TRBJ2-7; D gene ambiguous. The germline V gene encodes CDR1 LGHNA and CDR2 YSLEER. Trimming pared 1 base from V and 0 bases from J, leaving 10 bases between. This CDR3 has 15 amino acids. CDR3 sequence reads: CASSQGLTASYEQYF. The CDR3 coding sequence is TGCGCCAGCAGCCAAGGATTAACAGCCTCCTACGAGCAGTACTTC.

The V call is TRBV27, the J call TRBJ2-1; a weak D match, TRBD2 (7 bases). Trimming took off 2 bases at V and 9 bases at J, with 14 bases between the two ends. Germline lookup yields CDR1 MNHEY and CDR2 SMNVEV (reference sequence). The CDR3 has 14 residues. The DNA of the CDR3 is TGTGCCAGCAGTTTAGGCCGGGGGGCCGGTGAGCAGTTCTTC. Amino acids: CASSLGRGAGEQFF.

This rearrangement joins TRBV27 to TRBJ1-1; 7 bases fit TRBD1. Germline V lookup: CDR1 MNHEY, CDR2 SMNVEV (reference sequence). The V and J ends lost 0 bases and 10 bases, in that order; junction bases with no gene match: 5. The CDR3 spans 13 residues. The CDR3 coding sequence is TGTGCCAGCAGTTTATCAACAGGGGTTGGAGCTTTCTTT. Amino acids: CASSLSTGVGAFF.

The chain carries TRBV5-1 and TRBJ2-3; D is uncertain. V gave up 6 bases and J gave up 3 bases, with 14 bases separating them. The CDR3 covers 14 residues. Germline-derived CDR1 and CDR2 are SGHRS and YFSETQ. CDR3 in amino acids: CASNPAGGTDTQYF. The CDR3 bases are TGCGCCAGCAACCCAGCAGGTGGGACAGATACGCAGTATTTT.

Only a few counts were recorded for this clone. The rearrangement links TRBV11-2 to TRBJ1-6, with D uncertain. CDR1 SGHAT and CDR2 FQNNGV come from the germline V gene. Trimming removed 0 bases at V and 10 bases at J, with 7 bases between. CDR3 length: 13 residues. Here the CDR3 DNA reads TGTGCCAGCAGCTTAGACACTCCGTCACCCCTCCACTTT. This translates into CASSLDTPSPLHF.

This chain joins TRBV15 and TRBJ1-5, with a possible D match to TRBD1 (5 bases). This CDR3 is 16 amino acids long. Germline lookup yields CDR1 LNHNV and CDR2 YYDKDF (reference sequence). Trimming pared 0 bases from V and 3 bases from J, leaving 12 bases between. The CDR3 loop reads CATSRDQGGLNQPQHF. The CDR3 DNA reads TGTGCCACCAGCAGAGATCAGGGAGGGCTCAATCAGCCCCAGCATTTT.

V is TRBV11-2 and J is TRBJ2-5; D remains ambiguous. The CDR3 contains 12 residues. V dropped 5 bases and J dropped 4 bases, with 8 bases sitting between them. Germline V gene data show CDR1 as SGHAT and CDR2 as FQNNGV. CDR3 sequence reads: CASSAAAETQYF. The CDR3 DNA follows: TGTGCCAGCAGCGCGGCCGCAGAGACCCAGTACTTC.

CDR3 residues: CASSKPSGGRNTGELFF. The DNA of the CDR3 is TGTGCCAGCAGCAAACCCAGCGGGGGTCGAAACACCGGGGAGCTGTTTTTT. The gene calls are TRBV21-1 and TRBJ2-2; TRBD2, the table's D call, was not compared with the DNA. TRBV21-1 is assigned pseudogene status. CDR3 length equals 17 residues.